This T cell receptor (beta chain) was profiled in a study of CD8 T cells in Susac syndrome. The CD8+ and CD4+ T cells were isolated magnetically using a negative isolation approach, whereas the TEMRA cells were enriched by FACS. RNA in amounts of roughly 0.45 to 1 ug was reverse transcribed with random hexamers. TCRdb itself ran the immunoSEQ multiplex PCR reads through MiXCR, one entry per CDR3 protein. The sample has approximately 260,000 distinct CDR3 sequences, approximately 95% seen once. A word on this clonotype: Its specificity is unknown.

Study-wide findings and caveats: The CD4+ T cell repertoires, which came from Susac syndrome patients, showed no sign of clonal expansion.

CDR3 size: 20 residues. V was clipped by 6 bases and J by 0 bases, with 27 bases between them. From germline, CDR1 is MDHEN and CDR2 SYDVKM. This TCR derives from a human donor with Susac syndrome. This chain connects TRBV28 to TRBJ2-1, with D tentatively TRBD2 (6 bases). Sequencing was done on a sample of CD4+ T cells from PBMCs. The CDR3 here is CASSHYGDFERPFSYNEQFF. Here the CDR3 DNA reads TGTGCCAGCAGCCATTATGGGGACTTTGAGCGTCCCTTCTCCTACAATGAGCAGTTCTTC.